The 25 T cell receptor beta chains below come from one sample, sequenced in a study of T cell repertoires in cytomegalovirus infection. One entry per CDR3 protein, called by TCRdb with MiXCR from the reads. In the table there are 250,000 to 300,000 distinct CDR3 sequences, 25% of which are singletons. The material sequenced was PBMCs. These receptor sequences come from a human donor in good health (CMV status not recorded). Some clones in this sample may be carry-over from other donors' samples.

This clonotype occurred a few times. V and J are TRBV5-1 and TRBJ2-3; TRBD2 matches at 9 bases. The V gene end was trimmed by 0 bases and the J gene end by 1 base; junction bases not matched to a gene: 3. Germline V lookup: CDR1 SGHRS, CDR2 YFSETQ. The CDR3 covers 16 residues. CDR3 sequence: CASSLAPSGGTDTQYF. The CDR3 bases are TGCGCCAGCAGCTTGGCGCCTAGCGGGGGCACAGATACGCAGTATTTT.

This clonotype came up many times. This chain uses TRBV7-2 with TRBJ1-1; D unresolved. The V gene's germline CDR1 is SGHTA and CDR2 FQGNSA. V shed 0 bases and J shed 0 bases, with 5 bases lying between them. The CDR3 runs to 14 residues. CDR3 amino acids: CASSLAPVNTEAFF. In nucleotides, the CDR3 is TGTGCCAGCAGCTTAGCCCCAGTGAACACTGAAGCTTTCTTT.

The chain recombines TRBV18 with TRBJ2-5; 7 bases match TRBD1. V lost 6 bases and J lost 5; bases outside the gene matches: 9. This CDR3 has 14 residues. Germline CDR1 reads KGHSH; CDR2 reads LQKENI. CDR3 amino acids: CASSHDRARETQYF. CDR3 nucleotide sequence: TGTGCCAGCTCTCATGACAGGGCCCGGGAGACCCAGTACTTC. Based on the CDR3 plus reference TRBV18 and TRBJ2-5, the full variable domain is NAGVMQNPRHLVRRRGQEARLRCSPMKGHSHVYWYRQLPEEGLKFMVYLQKENIIDESGMPKERFSAEFPKEGPSILRIQQVVRGDSAAYFCASSHDRARETQYFGPGTRLLVL.

This clonotype has ten or more counts. This sequence joins TRBV28 and TRBJ2-3; either TRBD1 or TRBD2 may fit D (7 bases each). Germline CDR1 is MDHEN and CDR2 is SYDVKM. The CDR3 is made up of 15 amino acids. V dropped 4 bases and J dropped 3 bases, with 14 bases sitting between them. This CDR3 reads CASSSRGGRTDTQYF. The CDR3, as DNA: TGTGCCAGCAGTTCCAGGGGGGGGAGGACAGATACGCAGTATTTT. The full variable domain, rest sourced from reference TRBV28 and TRBJ2-3, is DVKVTQSSRYLVKRTGEKVFLECVQDMDHENMFWYRQDPGLGLRLIYFSYDVKMKEKGDIPEGYSVSREKKERFSLILESASTNQTSMYLCASSSRGGRTDTQYFGPGTRLTVL.

This clonotype was counted between two and nine times. This chain links TRBV28 with TRBJ1-4, with D unresolved. Germline-derived CDR1 and CDR2 are MDHEN and SYDVKM. Trimming cost V 10 bases and J 8 bases, with 17 bases left between them. The CDR3 sequence is 13 residues long. The CDR3 DNA sequence: TGTGCCATCACCAATAAACTCAGGGAAAAACTGTTTTTT. Translation: CAITNKLREKLFF.

The chain uses TRBV6-1 and TRBJ1-1; possible D gene TRBD1, 5 bases. V lost 5 bases, J lost 4 bases, and 23 bases lay in between. Germline-derived CDR1 and CDR2 are MNHNS and SASEGT. This CDR3 spans 17 amino acids. CDR3: CASSSTRQGGVGTEAFF. CDR3 DNA sequence: TGTGCCAGCAGTTCCACTCGGCAGGGAGGGGTAGGCACTGAAGCTTTCTTT.

This clonotype occurred a few times. V is TRBV20-1 and J is TRBJ2-7; D is undetermined. The V and J ends lost 0 bases and 6 bases respectively, with 6 bases between them. The CDR3 is 11 amino acids. Germline assignment: CDR1 DFQATT and CDR2 SNEGSKA (reference sequence). In nucleotides, the CDR3 is TGCAGTGCTAGAGAATCCGGCGAGCAGTACTTC. Translating it yields CSARESGEQYF.

This chain connects TRBV7-2 to TRBJ1-2; 9 positions agree with TRBD1. The trim removed 5 bases at V and 8 bases at J, leaving 12 bases unmatched. The CDR3 has 15 amino acids. Looked up from germline, CDR1 is SGHTA and CDR2 is FQGNSA. The CDR3: CASSPGTGLPGGYTF. In DNA, the CDR3 is TGTGCCAGCAGCCCGGGGACAGGGCTCCCGGGCGGCTACACCTTC.

This clonotype was recorded a few times. In DNA, the CDR3 is TGTGCCAGCAGCTTAGGGGCATGGGATGAGCAGTTCTTC. Translating it yields CASSLGAWDEQFF. This sequence joins TRBV7-3 and TRBJ2-1, with D possibly TRBD1 on 5 matching bases. CDR3 length: 13 residues. Between the trimmed V and J ends, which lost 2 bases and 8 bases, there was a span of 10 bases. The V gene's germline CDR1 is SGHTA and CDR2 FQGTGA.

This clonotype has a count of ten or more. The V call is TRBV7-2, the J call TRBJ2-3; 7 nucleotides line up with TRBD2. With 1 base clipped from V and 5 bases from J, the junction kept 9 bases outside the gene matches. The CDR3 has 16 amino acids. Germline V gene data show CDR1 as SGHTA and CDR2 as FQGNSA. The CDR3 loop reads CASSLELTSGKDTQYF. The CDR3 nucleotides are TGTGCCAGCAGCTTAGAGCTTACGAGCGGGAAAGATACGCAGTATTTT.

This clonotype came up many times. The chain is built from TRBV28 and TRBJ2-2; 9 bases fit TRBD1. V lost 0 bases and J lost 1; bases outside the gene matches: 0. CDR1 and CDR2 (germline): MDHEN, SYDVKM. CDR3 size: 16 residues. In nucleotides, the CDR3 is TGTGCCAGCAGTTTATGGACAGGGGGGAACACCGGGGAGCTGTTTTTT. Translation gives CASSLWTGGNTGELFF.

This rearrangement joins TRBV11-2 to TRBJ1-4; D might be TRBD1 (5 bases). The CDR3 spans 15 residues. V lost 1 base and J 4 bases, leaving 10 bases between the germline ends. CDR1 and CDR2 (germline): SGHAT, FQNNGV. CDR3 in amino acids: CASSLGGGINEKLFF. CDR3 in DNA: TGTGCCAGCAGCTTAGGGGGCGGGATTAATGAAAAACTGTTTTTT.

In its sample, this clonotype was seen a few times. The rearrangement links TRBV11-2 to TRBJ1-1; D gene unclear. Germline CDR1 reads SGHAT; CDR2 reads FQNNGV. The V end was cut by 5 bases, the J end by 0 bases, with 10 bases between. This CDR3 has 14 residues. For the CDR3, the DNA is TGTGCCAGCAGCCCGGACGGTTTGAACACTGAAGCTTTCTTT. Protein product: CASSPDGLNTEAFF.

The J gene is TRBJ2-2, the V gene TRBV30; unclear D gene. V was trimmed by 5 bases and J by 5 bases, leaving 12 bases between them. The CDR3 length is 13 residues. From germline, CDR1 is GTSNPN and CDR2 SVGIG (reference sequence). The CDR3 reads CAWRRRQTGELFF. In DNA, the CDR3 is TGTGCCTGGCGCCGGCGACAAACCGGGGAGCTGTTTTTT.

The CDR3 protein is CASKTDSYEQYF. CDR3 bases: TGTGCCAGCAAGACCGACTCCTACGAGCAGTACTTC. The genes are TRBV2 and TRBJ2-7; D is unresolved. The CDR3 runs to 12 residues. CDR1 is SNHLY, CDR2 FYNNEI, per germline. The V end was cut by 7 bases, the J end by 0 bases, with 7 bases between.

There are many counts of this clonotype. The V gene is TRBV6-2 or TRBV6-3, the J gene TRBJ2-7, with a possible D match to TRBD1 (6 bases). V was clipped by 7 bases and J by 5 bases, with 21 bases between them. Germline-derived CDR1 and CDR2 are MNHEY and SVGEGT. The length of the CDR3 is 15 residues. The CDR3 loop is CASTFAPDSSNEQYF. The DNA for the CDR3 is TGTGCCAGCACCTTTGCCCCGGACAGTAGCAACGAGCAGTACTTC.

This clonotype was seen many times. The chain is built from TRBV28 and TRBJ2-1; perhaps TRBD1 as D (6 bases). Germline V gene lookup returns CDR1 MDHEN and CDR2 SYDVKM. The CDR3 contains 15 residues. Trimming removed 4 bases from V and 7 bases from J, with 17 bases in between. In nucleotides, the CDR3 is TGTGCCAGCAGTTCGCCGCCGGGACACCTTAATGAGCAGTTCTTC. It yields the protein CASSSPPGHLNEQFF.

This clonotype was recorded a few times. V gene TRBV7-2 combines with J gene TRBJ1-2; D is undetermined. The CDR3 is made up of 15 amino acids. CDR1 and CDR2 from the germline V gene are SGHTA and FQGNSA. Between the trimmed V and J ends, which lost 1 base and 7 bases, there was a span of 16 bases. CDR3 region: CASSLEPGKGAGYTF. The DNA for the CDR3 is TGTGCCAGCAGCTTAGAACCGGGGAAGGGTGCTGGCTACACCTTC.

This chain joins TRBV6-2 or TRBV6-3 and TRBJ2-1, with D perhaps TRBD2 (6 bases). Trimming stripped 7 bases from V and 4 bases from J, with 20 bases between. Germline V lookup: CDR1 MNHEY, CDR2 SVGEGT. The length of the CDR3 is 16 residues. CDR3 sequence reads: CASKITRAGRYNEQFF. CDR3 nucleotide sequence: TGTGCCAGCAAGATAACTCGGGCGGGACGATACAATGAGCAGTTCTTC.

In its sample, this clonotype was seen a few times. J is TRBJ1-5 and V is TRBV6-2 or TRBV6-3; D ambiguous. This CDR3 comprises 16 residues. V lost 7 bases and J 4 bases, leaving 20 bases between the germline ends. CDR1 MNHEY and CDR2 SVGEGT come from the germline V gene. The chain's CDR3 is CASTPSVRLENQPQHF. The CDR3 region has the DNA TGTGCCAGCACCCCGTCGGTTCGCCTGGAAAATCAGCCCCAGCATTTT.

The V and J genes are TRBV7-2 and TRBJ2-1; D possibly corresponds to TRBD2 (5 bases). The CDR3 spans 15 residues. The ends were cut back, 3 bases at V and 7 bases at J, with 16 bases in the middle. Germline CDR1 reads SGHTA; CDR2 reads FQGNSA. The CDR3 loop reads CASSLNGIGSNEQFF. Written as DNA, the CDR3 is TGTGCCAGCAGCTTGAACGGGATAGGATCAAATGAGCAGTTCTTC.

The V gene is TRBV29-1, the J gene TRBJ2-1; the match to TRBD1 covers 9 bases. The CDR3 sequence is 17 residues long. With V trimmed by 7 bases and J by 3 bases, 16 bases remained unmatched. CDR1 is SQVTM, CDR2 ANQGSEA, per germline. The chain's CDR3 is CSGQDSVGTGSYNEQFF. The CDR3 nucleotides are TGCAGCGGGCAAGACAGCGTGGGGACAGGGAGCTACAATGAGCAGTTCTTC.

This clonotype was detected ten times or more. In DNA form, the CDR3 reads TGTGCCAGCAGCCCACGGTTCGGCGGGAGGAACAATGAGCAGTTCTTC. Its translation is CASSPRFGGRNNEQFF. J is TRBJ2-1 and V is TRBV7-2, with 8 bases fitting TRBD2. This CDR3 region has 16 residues. Germline CDR1 is SGHTA and CDR2 is FQGNSA. V was clipped by 5 bases and J by 5 bases; unmatched bases: 11.

This CDR3 is CASSLSDRGRNIQYF. Here the CDR3 DNA reads TGTGCCAGCAGTTTATCGGACAGGGGACGGAACATTCAGTACTTC. This rearrangement joins TRBV28 to TRBJ2-4; 9 nucleotides line up with TRBD1. This CDR3 region has 15 residues. CDR1 and CDR2 from the germline V gene are MDHEN and SYDVKM. After removal of 1 base from V and 7 bases from J, the junction contained 5 bases not matched to a gene. Together with reference TRBV28 and TRBJ2-4, the CDR3 gives the full variable domain: DVKVTQSSRYLVKRTGEKVFLECVQDMDHENMFWYRQDPGLGLRLIYFSYDVKMKEKGDIPEGYSVSREKKERFSLILESASTNQTSMYLCASSLSDRGRNIQYFGAGTRLSVL.

This clonotype was found once. The V and J genes are TRBV15 and TRBJ2-7; the D is unclear. The CDR3 is 12 residues long. Per the germline V gene, CDR1 is LNHNV and CDR2 is YYDKDF (reference sequence). V lost 1 base and J lost 7, with 8 bases in between. CDR3 protein: CATSRGLGEQYF. CDR3 DNA: TGTGCCACCAGCAGAGGGCTTGGGGAGCAGTACTTC.